The clone carrying this T cell receptor (beta chain) has at least ten counts. These data belong to a study of T cell repertoires in cytomegalovirus infection. Looked up from germline, CDR1 is SEHNR and CDR2 is FQNEAQ (reference sequence). This CDR3 contains 16 residues. The J segment lost 5 bases and the V segment lost 4 bases, leaving 10 bases of the junction unmatched. In TCRdb, the reads were re-called with MiXCR into one record per CDR3 protein. The top ten hold about 45% of the sample, which has a few hundred thousand distinct CDR3 sequences, approximately 17% seen once. The TCR comes from a human donor in good health (CMV status not recorded). Some clones in this sample may be carry-over from other donors' samples. Sequenced: CD8+ T cells from PBMCs. The chain has TRBV7-9 and TRBJ2-3; TRBD1 agrees at 9 bases. The CDR3 sequence: CASSSPGQGQGDTQYF. The CDR3 nucleotides are TGTGCCAGCAGCTCTCCGGGACAGGGTCAAGGAGATACGCAGTATTTT.